The 6 T cell receptor beta chains listed next were all sequenced from one sample in a study of cytomegalovirus exposure and HLA in healthy donors. In the PCR, 60 Vbeta and 13 Jbeta primers were used. Assay used: immunoSEQ multiplex PCR; TCRdb lists only in-frame clones, some missing. In the table there are 100,000 to 150,000 clones, roughly 78% of which are singletons. Sequencing was done on a sample of PBMCs. The receptors originated from a man aged 35 to 55 in good health and CMV-seronegative.

The chain is built from TRBV28 and TRBJ2-3, with D perhaps TRBD1 (5 bases). V was shortened by 3 bases and J by 4 bases, with 17 bases between the two germline ends. Germline assignment: CDR1 MDHEN and CDR2 SYDVKM. This CDR3 spans 16 amino acids. CDR3 sequence: CASSLGTGLTADTQYF. DNA of the CDR3: TGTGCCAGCAGTTTGGGAACAGGTTTAACGGCAGATACGCAGTATTTT. Supplemented by reference TRBV28 and TRBJ2-3, the full variable domain reads DVKVTQSSRYLVKRTGEKVFLECVQDMDHENMFWYRQDPGLGLRLIYFSYDVKMKEKGDIPEGYSVSREKKERFSLILESASTNQTSMYLCASSLGTGLTADTQYFGPGTRLTVL.

The chain carries TRBV7-2 and TRBJ2-3, with 9 bases identical to TRBD2. Looked up from germline, CDR1 is SGHTA and CDR2 is FQGNSA. Unmatched junction bases numbered 13, after V lost 2 bases and J lost 4 bases. This CDR3 region has 18 residues. This CDR3 is CASSLSPVGGGGADTQYF. CDR3 nucleotides: TGTGCCAGCAGCTTATCCCCCGTGGGGGGCGGGGGGGCAGATACGCAGTATTTT.

The chain joins TRBV28 to TRBJ2-7; 7 bases line up with TRBD1. Germline V lookup: CDR1 MDHEN, CDR2 SYDVKM. This CDR3 comprises 14 residues. V trimming: 5 bases; J trimming: 7 bases; junction bases outside the gene matches: 11. The CDR3 spells CASSPTLGQEEQYF. The DNA of the CDR3 is TGTGCCAGCAGTCCAACCCTAGGACAGGAAGAGCAGTACTTC.

This clone has only a few counts. This chain uses TRBV29-1 with TRBJ2-5, with 8 bases lining up with TRBD2. There are 15 residues in the CDR3. CDR1 is SQVTM and CDR2 is ANQGSEA in the germline V gene. J was trimmed by 4 bases and V by 4 bases; bases with no gene match: 11. The CDR3 protein is CSVVGFSGDGETQYF. The CDR3 nucleotides are TGCAGCGTTGTGGGGTTTAGCGGGGACGGAGAGACCCAGTACTTC.

This chain joins TRBV18 and TRBJ2-5; 9 bases agree with TRBD1. V shed 6 bases, J shed 5 bases, and the junction held 7 bases outside the gene matches. The CDR3 is made up of 14 amino acids. Germline V lookup: CDR1 KGHSH, CDR2 LQKENI. CDR3 region: CASSFRDREETQYF. DNA for the CDR3: TGTGCCAGCTCGTTCCGGGACAGGGAGGAGACCCAGTACTTC.

This chain links TRBV18 with TRBJ2-2; 13 bases map to TRBD2. CDR1 and CDR2 from the germline V gene are KGHSH and LQKENI. J lost 5 bases, V lost 3 bases, and 3 bases had no gene match. CDR3 length: 16 amino acids. The CDR3 DNA reads as TGTGCCAGCTCACCGGGACTAGCGGGACTGACCGGGGAGCTGTTTTTT. This translates into CASSPGLAGLTGELFF.